The 8 T cell receptor beta chains listed next were all sequenced from one sample in a study of blood T cells in healthy people across ages (dated by TCRdb to the mid-2010s). The library was obtained by 5' RACE. The sequencer listed for this sample is Illumina HiSeq 2500. A second PCR of roughly 6 to 11 cycles was performed with a sample-barcoded 5' primer and a J-beta primer mix. TCRdb reworked the public reads: Q25 trimming with fastp, MiXCR clone assembly, productive beta chains retained. Rows merge per CDR3 protein into single entries with the most common DNA and genes. Counted in this sample were about 930,000 distinct CDR3 sequences; 29% of them appeared once. The ten top clones hold around 9.6% of the sample. The sample was also reused in another study, on T cells of mothers and their children.

The sample consisted of blood. The source of these receptors is a woman aged 40 to 55 in good health.

The J gene is TRBJ1-2, the V gene TRBV2, with D perhaps TRBD1 (6 bases). The germline CDR1 and CDR2 sequences are SNHLY and FYNNEI. This CDR3 is 13 amino acids long. The ends were cut back, 4 bases at V and 2 bases at J, with 8 bases in the middle. The CDR3 loop is CASSGTENYGYTF. CDR3 DNA sequence: TGTGCCAGCAGTGGGACAGAAAACTATGGCTACACCTTC.

This clonotype was detected many times. The chain carries TRBV12-3 or TRBV12-4 and TRBJ2-7; 11 bases match TRBD2. V dropped 5 bases and J dropped 6; count of bases not matched to a gene: 9. The CDR3 has 15 amino acids. CDR3: CASSPLAGGRGEQYF. The CDR3 DNA follows: TGTGCCAGCAGTCCCCTAGCGGGGGGCCGTGGCGAGCAGTACTTC.

In its sample, this clonotype was seen many times. The chain is built from TRBV18 and TRBJ2-7; no firm D call. V lost 0 bases and J 3 bases, leaving 9 bases between the germline ends. This CDR3 has 14 residues. The germline gives CDR1 KGHSH, CDR2 LQKENI. CDR3 in DNA: TGTGCCAGCTCACCACCGTCAGGTTTCTACGAGCAGTACTTC. Protein sequence: CASSPPSGFYEQYF.

Concerning this clonotype itself: A much larger clone differs from this one at a single base, so this may be a read error. This chain links TRBV7-9 with TRBJ2-5, with D possibly being TRBD1 or TRBD2 (5 bases each). Germline CDR1 reads SEHNR; CDR2 reads FQNEAQ (reference sequence). This CDR3 region has 12 residues. Here the CDR3 reads CACRDPWETQYF. The CDR3 DNA follows: TGTGCCTGCAGGGACCCCTGGGAGACCCAGTACTTC.

To note about this clonotype: The junction departs from the called germline gene at one end, perhaps through a read error. J is TRBJ1-1 and V is TRBV10-3; possibly TRBD1 for D (5 bases). The germline CDR1 and CDR2 sequences are ENHRY and SYGVKD. The CDR3 sequence is 14 residues long. CDR3 DNA: TGTGTCATCAGTGATCATGGAAAAGGGGCTGAAGCTTTCTTT. Protein: CVISDHGKGAEAFF.

This chain links TRBV2 with TRBJ2-1, with TRBD2 matching 16 bases. This CDR3 comprises 17 residues. After removal of 7 bases from V and 5 bases from J, the junction contained 8 bases not matched to a gene. CDR1 SNHLY and CDR2 FYNNEI come from the germline V gene. The CDR3 DNA sequence: TGTGCCAGCACCCAGGGACTAGCGGGGGGGACTCACAATGAGCAGTTCTTC. As protein: CASTQGLAGGTHNEQFF.

The V call is TRBV28, the J call TRBJ1-4; TRBD1 agrees at 7 bases. CDR3 length: 15 amino acids. CDR1 MDHEN and CDR2 SYDVKM come from the germline V gene. J gave up 8 bases and V 5 bases, and 11 bases lay outside the gene matches. CDR3 amino acids: CASSPRRGGGEKLFF. The CDR3 coding sequence is TGTGCCAGCAGTCCTCGCAGAGGGGGCGGGGAAAAACTGTTTTTT.

This clonotype was recorded a few times. This may arise from a read error, as a much more abundant clone is one base away. The chain uses TRBV20-1 and TRBJ1-2; D remains unclear. The CDR3 loop spans 12 amino acids. The germline CDR1 and CDR2 sequences are DFQATT and SNEGSKA (reference sequence). Trimming stripped 3 bases from V and 4 bases from J, with 9 bases between. The chain's CDR3 is CSASPHLYGYTF. As DNA, the CDR3 is TGCAGTGCTAGTCCACACCTCTATGGCTACACCTTC.